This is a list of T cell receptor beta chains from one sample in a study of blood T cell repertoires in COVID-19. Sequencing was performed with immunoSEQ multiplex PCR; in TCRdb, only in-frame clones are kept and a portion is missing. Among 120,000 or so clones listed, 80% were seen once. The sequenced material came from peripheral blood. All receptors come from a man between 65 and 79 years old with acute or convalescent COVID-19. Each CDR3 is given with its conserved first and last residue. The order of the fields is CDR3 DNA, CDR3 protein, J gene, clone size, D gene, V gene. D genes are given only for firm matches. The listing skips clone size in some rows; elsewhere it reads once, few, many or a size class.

TGTGCCAGCAGCCCGGGACAGGGGCCGAACTATGGCTACACCTTC,CASSPGQGPNYGYTF,TRBJ1-2,once,TRBD1,TRBV2
TGTGCCAGCAACTTTGCGGGACAGGGCCAAGAGACCCAGTACTTC,CASNFAGQGQETQYF,TRBJ2-5,NA,TRBD1,TRBV2
TGTGCCAGCACCAAAAGCGGGGGGGTCTCCCAGTACTTC,CASTKSGGVSQYF,TRBJ2-5,NA,TRBD2,TRBV28
TGTGCCAGTAGTCCACAGGGGGCGTACTATGGCTACACCTTC,CASSPQGAYYGYTF,TRBJ1-2,NA,TRBD1,TRBV19
TGTGCCAGCGTGAGCTCCTATAATTCACCCCTCCACTTT,CASVSSYNSPLHF,TRBJ1-6,NA,NA,TRBV18
TGTGCCAGCAGCCAAAGATTTGGACAGGGGAGTGGAGCCTACGAGCAGTACTTC,CASSQRFGQGSGAYEQYF,TRBJ2-7,NA,TRBD1,TRBV4-2
TGTGCCAGCAGCCGAGGGCAGTTCTTC,CASSRGQFF,TRBJ2-1,NA,NA,TRBV7-9
TGTGCCAGCAGTTTATATCCGAGTCAAAACTATGGCTACACCTTC,CASSLYPSQNYGYTF,TRBJ1-2,few,NA,TRBV27
TGCGCCAGCAGCTTGAGCTTAGAAGGGGCGCGAGTCTACGAGCAGTACTTC,CASSLSLEGARVYEQYF,TRBJ2-7,NA,NA,TRBV5-1
TGTGCCAGCAGCCGCTCGGGGGATCAGCCCCAGCATTTT,CASSRSGDQPQHF,TRBJ1-5,NA,NA,TRBV7-9
TGTGCCAGCAGCCGAGACCGGACAGGGGGAAATTCACCCCTCCACTTT,CASSRDRTGGNSPLHF,TRBJ1-6,NA,TRBD1,TRBV5-5
TGCGCCAGCAGCTTCGTCAGGACAACCTACGAGCAGTACTTC,CASSFVRTTYEQYF,TRBJ2-7,NA,NA,TRBV5-1
TGTGCCAGCAGTTCCAGGGACAGTTTGCTTGAAAAACTGTTTTTT,CASSSRDSLLEKLFF,TRBJ1-4,NA,TRBD1,TRBV6-5
TGCGCCAGCAGCTTGGGCGGGGCTGAGGGCAATCAGCCCCAGCATTTT,CASSLGGAEGNQPQHF,TRBJ1-5,NA,NA,TRBV5-1
TGTGCCAGTAGTACGTTTGGGACAAGGTCTAACTCTGGGGCCAACGTCCTGACTTTC,CASSTFGTRSNSGANVLTF,TRBJ2-6,once,NA,TRBV19
TGCGCCAGCAGCCAAGCCCCGGGGACAAGCACAGATACGCAGTATTTT,CASSQAPGTSTDTQYF,TRBJ2-3,NA,NA,TRBV4-1
TGCGCCAGCAGAACCTCGGACAGACTCACAGATACGCAGTATTTT,CASRTSDRLTDTQYF,TRBJ2-3,NA,NA,TRBV5-1
TGTGCCAGCAGTGGAAACAGGGGCGATGGCTACACCTTC,CASSGNRGDGYTF,TRBJ1-2,NA,TRBD1,TRBV28
TGTGCCTGGAGTAGGGGTATCAGTCAGCCCCAGCATTTT,CAWSRGISQPQHF,TRBJ1-5,NA,NA,TRBV30
TGCGCCAGCAGCTTGGCAAGCAATCAGCCCCAGCATTTT,CASSLASNQPQHF,TRBJ1-5,few,NA,TRBV5-1
TGCGCCAGCAGCCAAGAGGCGACAAGCACCGGGGAGCTGTTTTTT,CASSQEATSTGELFF,TRBJ2-2,NA,NA,TRBV4-1
TGTGCCAGCAGCTTGTGGACACCCAAAGGCTACACCTTC,CASSLWTPKGYTF,TRBJ1-2,NA,NA,TRBV7-9
TGCGCCAGCAGGCCCGGGACTAGCCCCTACAATGAGCAGTTCTTC,CASRPGTSPYNEQFF,TRBJ2-1,NA,TRBD2,TRBV5-1
TGCGCCAGCAGCGAACAGGGGGCGGTAACTAATGAAAAACTGTTTTTT,CASSEQGAVTNEKLFF,TRBJ1-4,NA,TRBD1,TRBV5-1
TGTGCCAGCCATCCGGGGAGGGGGAATGTCTATGGCTACACCTTC,CASHPGRGNVYGYTF,TRBJ1-2,NA,NA,TRBV6-5
TGTGCCAGCAGGGATGGGGGGGAAGGCACCGGGGAGCTGTTTTTT,CASRDGGEGTGELFF,TRBJ2-2,once,TRBD2,TRBV28
TGTGCCAGCAGCCCGGGACAGTCCTATAATTCACCCCTCCACTTT,CASSPGQSYNSPLHF,TRBJ1-6,NA,TRBD1,TRBV5-4
TGTGCCACCAGCAGTGTTTGGGACAGGGGGCTAAACACCATATATTTT,CATSSVWDRGLNTIYF,TRBJ1-3,once,TRBD1,TRBV15
TGTGCCAGCAGTGCCTCCGGGGTAGCGGGTACTTGGGAGCAGTACTTC,CASSASGVAGTWEQYF,TRBJ2-7,once,TRBD2,TRBV2
TGTGCCACCTCTGGACAGGGGACCCTACAGCCCCAGCATTTT,CATSGQGTLQPQHF,TRBJ1-5,NA,TRBD1,TRBV6-5
TGTGCCAGCAGCGAGCGACAGGTCAATTCACCCCTCCACTTT,CASSERQVNSPLHF,TRBJ1-6,once,NA,TRBV7-8
TGTGCCAGTAGTCTCGGGACAGGAACCACCGGGGAGCTGTTTTTT,CASSLGTGTTGELFF,TRBJ2-2,NA,TRBD1,TRBV19
TGTGCCAGCAGCCCCAGGGGGAGCTCTGGAAACACCATATATTTT,CASSPRGSSGNTIYF,TRBJ1-3,NA,TRBD1,TRBV7-2
TGTGCCAGCAGCCAGGGAGCTAATTCACCCCTCCACTTT,CASSQGANSPLHF,TRBJ1-6,few,NA,TRBV3-1/TRBV3-2
TGTGCCTGGAAACTATCAGGGACTGACAATTCACCCCTCCACTTT,CAWKLSGTDNSPLHF,TRBJ1-6,once,NA,TRBV30
TGTGCCAGCAGCCAACCCAGGGGGCGGGGGAAGGAGACCCAGTACTTC,CASSQPRGRGKETQYF,TRBJ2-5,NA,NA,TRBV3-1/TRBV3-2
TGTGCCAGCAGTCCGGGACAGGGTTGGTACGAGCAGTACTTC,CASSPGQGWYEQYF,TRBJ2-7,NA,TRBD1,TRBV27
TGTGCCAGCAAGAGGACAGGGAATGAGCAGTTCTTC,CASKRTGNEQFF,TRBJ2-1,few,TRBD1,TRBV19
TGTGCCAGCAGTTTGGCAGGGACAGGGAATTCACCCCTCCACTTT,CASSLAGTGNSPLHF,TRBJ1-6,NA,TRBD1,TRBV28
TGCAGCGTCCCCCGGGCAGGGGGCAGGGAGCAGTTCTTC,CSVPRAGGREQFF,TRBJ2-1,NA,TRBD1,TRBV29-1
TGTGCCAGCAACTCTGGAGGAAGTACTAATGAAAAACTGTTTTTT,CASNSGGSTNEKLFF,TRBJ1-4,NA,NA,TRBV5-6
TGTGCCAGTAGAAAGGAGCGAGGGACTGAAGCTTTCTTT,CASRKERGTEAFF,TRBJ1-1,NA,NA,TRBV19
TGTGCCAGCAGTCCAACCCCCCAAGCGGGGGGGTCCACCGGGGAGCTGTTTTTT,CASSPTPQAGGSTGELFF,TRBJ2-2,few,TRBD2,TRBV25-1
TGTGCCAGTAGTCCGCTCTCCGGGACAGGGAGAACTGAAGCTTTCTTT,CASSPLSGTGRTEAFF,TRBJ1-1,NA,TRBD1,TRBV19
TGTGCCAGCACTTTGACAGTTGGACCTCTCTACGAGCAGTACTTC,CASTLTVGPLYEQYF,TRBJ2-7,NA,NA,TRBV6-5
TGTGCCACCGGACACCTGAACACTGAAGCTTTCTTT,CATGHLNTEAFF,TRBJ1-1,NA,NA,TRBV19
TGTGCCAGCAGCCAAGAGTGGCAGGACACCGGGGAGCTGTTTTTT,CASSQEWQDTGELFF,TRBJ2-2,NA,NA,TRBV3-1/TRBV3-2
TGTGCCAGCAGCTTAGAGAGGACTAGCAAAAAGCAGTACTTC,CASSLERTSKKQYF,TRBJ2-7,NA,TRBD2,TRBV11-2
TGTGCCAGCAGCTTTCAGGGGAATACTGAAGCTTTCTTT,CASSFQGNTEAFF,TRBJ1-1,NA,NA,TRBV11-2
TGTGCCAGCCACCGCGACGGGATATCGAATTCACCCCTCCATTTT,CASHRDGISNSPLHF,TRBJ1-6,NA,NA,TRBV27
TGTGCCAGCAGCCTGAGCCCCAATGAGCAGTTCTTC,CASSLSPNEQFF,TRBJ2-1,NA,NA,TRBV9
TGTGCCAGCAGAGAGAGGGAATCGGATGGCTACACCTTC,CASRERESDGYTF,TRBJ1-2,NA,NA,TRBV2
TGTGCCAGCAGTTCCGGACAGGGCACCGGGGAGCTGTTTTTT,CASSSGQGTGELFF,TRBJ2-2,NA,TRBD1,TRBV27
TGTGCCAGCAGCTTCTTCGGGGCCGGGGAGCTGTTTTTT,CASSFFGAGELFF,TRBJ2-2,once,NA,TRBV5-4
TGTGCCAGCAGAAAACTACACAGGGGGATAGGGACTGAAGCTTTCTTT,CASRKLHRGIGTEAFF,TRBJ1-1,NA,TRBD1,TRBV14